This entry lists 20 T cell receptor beta chains sequenced from one sample in a study of blood T cell repertoires in COVID-19. Data came from immunoSEQ multiplex PCR; TCRdb stores just in-frame clones and leaves some out. The repertoire holds about 15,000 clones, 70% to 90% seen once, with approximately 34% in the top ten. Input material: peripheral blood. Receptor source: a woman aged 80 or over with COVID-19, enrolled during active disease.

This chain connects TRBV5-4 to TRBJ2-1, with D maybe TRBD2 (6 bases). The CDR3 covers 16 residues. Germline lookup yields CDR1 SGHNT and CDR2 YYREEE (reference sequence). V was trimmed by 5 bases and J by 0 bases, leaving 15 bases between them. The CDR3 bases are TGTGCCAGCAGTCCACCGGGGGTAGGCTCCTACAATGAGCAGTTCTTC. The encoded protein is CASSPPGVGSYNEQFF.

V usage is TRBV18 and J usage is TRBJ2-7; 7 nucleotides agree with TRBD2. The CDR3 is 14 residues long. The germline gives CDR1 KGHSH, CDR2 LQKENI. V shed 0 bases, J shed 5 bases, and the junction held 4 bases outside the gene matches. As DNA, the CDR3 is TGTGCCAGCTCACCACCGGCGGGAGTAAACGAGCAGTACTTC. Translation gives CASSPPAGVNEQYF.

The rearrangement links TRBV12-2 to TRBJ1-5. TRBV12-2 is assigned pseudogene status. This CDR3 region has 14 residues. CDR3 nucleotide sequence: TGTGCAAGTCGCTTAGCCCCCACGAGAAGGCCCCAGCATTTT. Translating it yields CASRLAPTRRPQHF.

The V gene is TRBV12-5, the J gene TRBJ2-1, with 7 bases lining up with TRBD2. Germline V gives CDR1 LGHNT, CDR2 FRNRAP. The CDR3 contains 17 residues. Trimming at V came to 2 bases and at J to 5 bases, leaving 12 bases not matched to a gene. The CDR3 coding sequence is TGTGCTAGTGGTTTGAGTCTATGGGCTAGCGGTCACAATGAGCAGTTCTTC. Encoded protein: CASGLSLWASGHNEQFF.

The chain couples TRBV12-3 or TRBV12-4 to TRBJ1-5; D is possibly TRBD1 (5 bases). V lost 5 bases and J lost 3, with 8 bases in between. The CDR3 loop spans 13 amino acids. The CDR3 spells CASSDRVNQPQHF. Written as DNA, the CDR3 is TGTGCCAGCAGTGACAGAGTCAATCAGCCCCAGCATTTT.

The sample holds one count of this clone. The chain uses TRBV2 and TRBJ2-1; tentative D call: TRBD2 (6 bases). This CDR3 spans 15 amino acids. The V and J ends lost 10 bases and 5 bases respectively, with 21 bases between them. CDR1 is SNHLY and CDR2 is FYNNEI in the germline V gene. CDR3 nucleotide sequence: TGTGCCACCGAGACCCAAAGAGCGGGTAACAATGAGCAGTTCTTC. Translated, it gives CATETQRAGNNEQFF.

This chain connects TRBV7-2 to TRBJ1-2, with 7 bases identical to TRBD1. The germline V gene encodes CDR1 SGHTA and CDR2 FQGNSA. V lost 1 base, J lost 6 bases, and 11 bases stayed unmatched. This CDR3 spans 16 amino acids. The CDR3 reads CASSLVGQTGTDGYTF. CDR3 bases: TGTGCCAGCAGCTTAGTGGGCCAGACAGGGACGGATGGCTACACCTTC.

This clone was picked up one time. The V and J genes are TRBV7-2 and TRBJ1-5, with 8 nucleotides matching TRBD1. This CDR3 is built from 15 residues. V was pared by 5 bases and J by 1 base, with 4 bases of the junction left unmatched. Germline loops: CDR1 SGHTA, CDR2 FQGNSA. CDR3 DNA sequence: TGTGCCAGCAGCCCAGGGGGCAGGAGCAATCAGCCCCAGCATTTT. Its protein is CASSPGGRSNQPQHF.

This sequence joins TRBV11-2 and TRBJ2-7; D is unresolved. The CDR3 runs to 14 residues. Trimming cost V 2 bases and J 10 bases, with 18 bases left between them. Germline V gene lookup returns CDR1 SGHAT and CDR2 FQNNGV. The CDR3 loop is CASSLIYPPDVQYF. CDR3 DNA: TGTGCCAGCAGCTTAATATATCCCCCAGATGTACAGTACTTC.

This chain links TRBV19 with TRBJ1-2, with D maybe TRBD1 (5 bases). V dropped 4 bases and J dropped 1 base, with 10 bases sitting between them. The CDR3 loop spans 14 amino acids. The germline V gene encodes CDR1 LNHDA and CDR2 SQIVND (reference sequence). The CDR3 DNA reads TGTGCCAGTAGTAGCACAGGACGTAACTATGGCTACACCTTC. Translating gives CASSSTGRNYGYTF.

This chain uses TRBV28 with TRBJ1-5, with 7 bases identical to TRBD1. Germline CDR1 and CDR2: MDHEN and SYDVKM. The CDR3 is 15 residues long. J was trimmed by 2 bases and V by 3 bases; bases with no gene match: 4. CDR3 region: CASSLEGAGNQPQHF. DNA of the CDR3: TGTGCCAGCAGTTTGGAGGGGGCTGGCAATCAGCCCCAGCATTTT.

The J gene is TRBJ1-2, the V gene TRBV29-1; D call uncertain. Germline CDR1 SQVTM, CDR2 ANQGSEA. Trimming pared 3 bases from V and 2 bases from J, leaving 10 bases between. The CDR3 extends over 13 amino acids. CDR3 sequence reads: CSVERHMNYGYTF. CDR3 bases: TGCAGCGTTGAGCGGCATATGAACTATGGCTACACCTTC.

V is TRBV7-9 and J is TRBJ1-5; 12 bases line up with TRBD1. Losses at the gene ends were 5 bases for V and 5 bases for J; bases not matched to a gene: 4. This CDR3 is 15 amino acids long. Looked up from germline, CDR1 is SEHNR and CDR2 is FQNEAQ (reference sequence). This CDR3 reads CASSKGTGGDQPQHF. CDR3 DNA: TGTGCCAGCAGCAAGGGGACAGGGGGCGATCAGCCCCAGCATTTT.

This chain uses TRBV9 with TRBJ2-2; 9 nucleotides agree with TRBD2. The CDR3 is 16 residues long. J lost 4 bases, V lost 0 bases, and 4 bases had no gene match. Germline lookup yields CDR1 SGDLS and CDR2 YYNGEE. The CDR3 nucleotides are TGTGCCAGCAGCGTAGTAGCGGGAGTTGGCACCGGGGAGCTGTTTTTT. Translating gives CASSVVAGVGTGELFF.

The rearrangement links TRBV4-2 to TRBJ1-1; TRBD1 agrees at 9 bases. CDR1 is LGHNA and CDR2 is YNFKEQ in the germline V gene. Germline trimming cut 0 bases from V and 3 bases from J; bases unmatched to any gene: 8. The CDR3 length is 17 residues. For the CDR3, the DNA is TGTGCCAGCAGCCAAGATTTTAGGGACAGGGTTGACACTGAAGCTTTCTTT. This encodes CASSQDFRDRVDTEAFF.

This rearrangement joins TRBV9 to TRBJ2-3; possible D gene TRBD2, 6 bases. Germline CDR1 and CDR2: SGDLS and YYNGEE. Trimming left V 0 bases short and J 4 bases short, with 12 bases between. The CDR3 has 15 residues. The CDR3 spells CASSVALGGADTQYF. DNA for the CDR3: TGTGCCAGCAGCGTAGCCCTAGGAGGGGCAGATACGCAGTATTTT.

V usage is TRBV10-3 and J usage is TRBJ2-5, with TRBD1 identical over 7 bases. The CDR3 is 15 residues long. V lost 4 bases to trimming and J lost 1 base; unmatched junction nucleotides: 6. Germline V lookup: CDR1 ENHRY, CDR2 SYGVKD. The CDR3 protein is CAISGATGLQETQYF. CDR3 in DNA: TGTGCCATCAGTGGTGCGACAGGGCTCCAAGAGACCCAGTACTTC.

This clone appeared a single time. The CDR3 sequence is CASSIGQPLRGYTF. CDR3 DNA sequence: TGTGCCAGTAGTATTGGACAGCCCCTTAGAGGCTACACCTTC. The chain joins TRBV19 to TRBJ1-2; possibly TRBD1 for D (6 bases). V lost 3 bases and J 8 bases, leaving 16 bases between the germline ends. CDR1 is LNHDA and CDR2 is SQIVND in the germline V gene (reference sequence). The CDR3 runs 14 residues.

The chain recombines TRBV5-6 with TRBJ2-5; no clear D gene. V was cut by 2 bases and J by 5 bases, with 4 bases left in between. CDR3 length: 11 residues. Germline lookup yields CDR1 SGHDT and CDR2 YYEEEE. The CDR3 spells CASSLEETQYF. The CDR3 DNA sequence: TGTGCCAGCAGCTTAGAGGAGACCCAGTACTTC.

The chain links TRBV7-6 to TRBJ2-5; 7 bases map to TRBD1. The CDR3 consists of 13 residues. CDR1 and CDR2 from the germline V gene are SGHVS and FNYEAQ. Germline trimming cut 11 bases from V and 2 bases from J; bases unmatched to any gene: 8. CDR3 nucleotides: TGTGCCGGGGCCGGGACAGATCAAGAGACCCAGTACTTC. Residues: CAGAGTDQETQYF. Using reference TRBV7-6 and TRBJ2-5 for the parts outside the CDR3, the full variable domain is GAGVSQSPRYKVTKRGQDVALRCDPISGHVSLYWYRQALGQGPEFLTYFNYEAQQDKSGLPNDRFSAERPEGSISTLTIQRTEQRDSAMYRCAGAGTDQETQYFGPGTRLLVL.